The 23 T cell receptor beta chains below were found in one sample sequenced in a study of prognosis after radiotherapy for stage I lung cancer. Genomic DNA served as the source from which two-round multiplex PCR generated TCR beta CDR3 amplicons. For every TRBV and TRBJ gene, a specific primer was used in first-round PCR. TCRdb recomputed calls from the multiplex PCR reads with MiXCR, one row per CDR3 protein. The sample has about 51,000 distinct CDR3 sequences, 30% to 35% seen once. Specimen: PBMCs, collected before or after stereotactic body radiation therapy (not recorded which). Receptor source: a donor aged 50 or older with non-small cell lung cancer.

About this clonotype: An end of the junction differs from the germline gene, which may be a read error. The V and J genes are TRBV15 and TRBJ2-1; D is unresolved. CDR1 and CDR2 (germline): LNHNV, YYDKDF (reference sequence). The CDR3 is 12 residues long. CDR3 protein: CSTSKIGNDQFF. In DNA form, the CDR3 reads TGTTCCACCAGCAAAATTGGCAATGATCAGTTCTTC.

This clonotype was seen many times. The chain employs TRBV2 and TRBJ1-5, with D tentatively TRBD1 (5 bases). The V gene lost 4 bases and the J gene lost 0 bases, with 10 bases spanning the gap. CDR1 and CDR2 from the germline V gene are SNHLY and FYNNEI. The CDR3 has 15 amino acids. This chain's CDR3 is CASSVGQNSNQPQHF. CDR3 bases: TGTGCCAGCAGTGTTGGACAAAATAGCAATCAGCCCCAGCATTTT.

This clonotype came up many times. This rearrangement joins TRBV7-8 to TRBJ1-1; perhaps TRBD1 as D (6 bases). The CDR3 extends over 15 amino acids. Germline CDR1 reads SGHVS; CDR2 reads FQNEAQ. V lost 8 bases and J lost 1, with 17 bases in between. CDR3 loop: CASGNPLQGNTEAFF. The CDR3 coding sequence is TGTGCCAGCGGCAACCCATTACAGGGGAACACTGAAGCTTTCTTT.

This sequence joins TRBV28 and TRBJ2-7; D not resolved. The CDR3 spans 13 residues. Germline V gene lookup returns CDR1 MDHEN and CDR2 SYDVKM. Trimming cost V 8 bases and J 4 bases, with 15 bases left between them. CDR3 amino acids: CASAQSRSYEQYF. The CDR3 DNA reads TGTGCCAGCGCGCAATCCCGGTCTTACGAGCAGTACTTC.

This clonotype was detected a few times. A much larger clone lies a single base off, so this may be a read error. This rearrangement joins TRBV6-2 or TRBV6-3 to TRBJ2-7; TRBD1 aligns across 8 bases. This CDR3 has 14 amino acids. Germline V gene lookup returns CDR1 MNHEY and CDR2 SVGEGT. The CDR3 DNA is TGTGCCTGCAGGAGGACAGGGTTGGCCTACGAGCAGTACTTC. Translating it yields CACRRTGLAYEQYF.

This chain joins TRBV7-2 and TRBJ1-6, with unresolved D. V was shortened by 3 bases and J by 7 bases, with 7 bases between the two germline ends. The germline V gene has CDR1 SGHTA and CDR2 FQGNSA. This CDR3 has 13 amino acids. The CDR3 here is CASSFGLNSPLHF. The CDR3 DNA is TGTGCCAGCAGCTTTGGGTTAAATTCACCCCTCCACTTT. Full variable domain (outside the CDR3, taken from reference TRBV7-2 and TRBJ1-6): GAGVSQSPSNKVTEKGKDVELRCDPISGHTALYWYRQSLGQGLEFLIYFQGNSAPDKSGLPSDRFSAERTGGSVSTLTIQRTQQEDSAVYLCASSFGLNSPLHFGNGTRLTVT.

Worth noting for this clonotype: This likely reflects a read error, since a far larger clone is one base away. V usage is TRBV6-4 and J usage is TRBJ2-3, with D perhaps TRBD2 (6 bases). The germline gives CDR1 MRHNA, CDR2 SNTAGT. This CDR3 region has 16 residues. Trimming stripped 3 bases from V and 6 bases from J, with 19 bases between. The CDR3, as DNA: TGTGCCAGCAGTGAAGGGATGGGGCTAGCGCCTGATACGCAGTATTTT. This codes for CASSEGMGLAPDTQYF.

This clonotype was detected ten times or more. V is TRBV6-1 and J is TRBJ1-2, with 8 bases lining up with TRBD1. From germline, CDR1 is MNHNS and CDR2 SASEGT. Losses at the gene ends were 5 bases for V and 8 bases for J; bases not matched to a gene: 7. This CDR3 contains 13 residues. CDR3 in amino acids: CASSLDRAGGYTF. DNA for the CDR3: TGTGCCAGCAGTCTGGACAGGGCGGGCGGCTACACCTTC.

This clonotype was detected many times. The chain combines TRBV19 with TRBJ2-7; D unresolved. The V gene lost 3 bases and the J gene lost 2 bases, with 8 bases spanning the gap. CDR3 length: 13 amino acids. Germline CDR1 LNHDA, CDR2 SQIVND (reference sequence). DNA for the CDR3: TGTGCCAGTAGTATTGGGCTGACCTACGAGCAGTACTTC. Translation gives CASSIGLTYEQYF. Combining the CDR3 with reference TRBV19 and TRBJ2-7 gives the whole variable domain DGGITQSPKYLFRKEGQNVTLSCEQNLNHDAMYWYRQDPGQGLRLIYYSQIVNDFQKGDIAEGYSVSREKKESFPLTVTSAQKNPTAFYLCASSIGLTYEQYFGPGTRLTVT.

The sample holds many counts of this clonotype. The CDR3 sequence is CSANTGVNSNQPQHF. The CDR3 nucleotides are TGCAGTGCTAATACAGGTGTAAATAGCAATCAGCCCCAGCATTTT. The chain joins TRBV20-1 to TRBJ1-5, with D perhaps matching TRBD1 (5 bases). CDR1 and CDR2 (germline): DFQATT, SNEGSKA (reference sequence). Between the trimmed V and J ends, which lost 4 bases and 0 bases, there was a span of 13 bases. The CDR3 covers 15 residues.

As concerns this clonotype: One junction end disagrees with the germline gene, perhaps due to a read error. The rearrangement uses TRBV5-1 and TRBJ2-5, with D perhaps assigned TRBD1 or TRBD2 (5 bases each). This CDR3 contains 15 residues. The germline gives CDR1 SGHRS, CDR2 YFSETQ. The CDR3 DNA is TGCGCCAGCAGCTTGGTCGAGGGGTACCAAGATACCCAGTACTTC. As protein: CASSLVEGYQDTQYF. Together with reference TRBV5-1 and TRBJ2-5, the CDR3 gives the full variable domain: KAGVTQTPRYLIKTRGQQVTLSCSPISGHRSVSWYQQTPGQGLQFLFEYFSETQRNKGNFPGRFSGRQFSNSRSEMNVSTLELGDSALYLCASSLVEGYQDTQYFGPGTRLLVL.

This clonotype has a count of ten or more. V gene TRBV6-5 combines with J gene TRBJ1-3, with unresolved D. V lost 2 bases to trimming and J lost 0 bases, with 11 bases between them. The CDR3 loop spans 16 amino acids. CDR1 and CDR2 (germline): MNHEY, SVGAGI. CDR3 amino acids: CASSYTPAISGNTIYF. For the CDR3, the DNA is TGTGCCAGCAGTTACACCCCGGCCATCTCTGGAAACACCATATATTTT.

This clonotype was seen once. The rearrangement links TRBV15 to TRBJ2-7; TRBD2 is a possible D gene (6 bases). V was trimmed by 3 bases and J by 2 bases, leaving 17 bases between them. The CDR3 loop spans 16 amino acids. Germline CDR1 is LNHNV and CDR2 is YYDKDF (reference sequence). The CDR3 DNA reads TGTGCCACCAGCAGGGGCAGGACTATCGAGACCTACGAGCAGTACTTC. Protein sequence: CATSRGRTIETYEQYF.

To note about this clonotype: A far bigger clonotype differs at one base, so this is likely a read error. V is TRBV7-2 and J is TRBJ2-5, with 12 nucleotides matching TRBD1. V lost 0 bases to trimming and J lost 11 bases; unmatched junction nucleotides: 13. Germline V gene lookup returns CDR1 SGHTA and CDR2 FQGNSA. There are 17 residues in the CDR3. In nucleotides, the CDR3 is TGTGCCAGCAGCTTAGCCGGGACAGGGGGCTACTACAATGAGCAGTACTTC. This codes for CASSLAGTGGYYNEQYF.

This clonotype was seen at least ten times. The V and J genes are TRBV6-1 and TRBJ2-7; D might be TRBD2 (5 bases). The germline V gene encodes CDR1 MNHNS and CDR2 SASEGT. Trimming took 6 bases from V and 1 from J, leaving 16 bases between them. The CDR3 sequence is 15 residues long. Here the CDR3 reads CASSETIGGSYEQYF. DNA for the CDR3: TGTGCCAGCAGCGAGACTATTGGAGGTTCCTACGAGCAGTACTTC.

This clonotype appeared many times. CDR3 region: CASSLGPRLAATYNEQFF. The CDR3 nucleotides are TGTGCCAGCAGCTTAGGGCCACGACTAGCGGCCACCTACAATGAGCAGTTCTTC. The rearrangement links TRBV11-2 to TRBJ2-1, with 9 bases lining up with TRBD2. The germline gives CDR1 SGHAT, CDR2 FQNNGV. V dropped 1 base and J dropped 2; count of bases not matched to a gene: 9. The CDR3 totals 18 residues.

Many counts were recorded for this clonotype. This rearrangement joins TRBV4-3 to TRBJ2-6; D possibly uses TRBD1 or TRBD2 (5 bases each). The CDR3 contains 18 residues. Trimming removed 0 bases from V and 2 bases from J, with 14 bases in between. Germline lookup yields CDR1 LGHNA and CDR2 YSLEER. CDR3 region: CASSQEVKGDPGANVLTF. The CDR3 coding sequence is TGCGCCAGCAGCCAAGAGGTAAAAGGGGACCCTGGGGCCAACGTCCTGACTTTC.

This clonotype occurred many times. The V and J genes are TRBV9 and TRBJ2-3; 8 bases are shared with TRBD1. The ends lost 4 bases at V and 6 bases at J; junction bases unmatched: 7. The CDR3 loop spans 14 amino acids. Germline CDR1 SGDLS, CDR2 YYNGEE. CDR3 in amino acids: CASSPPGGVDTQYF. Here the CDR3 DNA reads TGTGCCAGCAGCCCCCCAGGGGGCGTCGATACGCAGTATTTT.

This clonotype was seen repeatedly, ten times or more. V and J are TRBV4-3 and TRBJ2-3; 9 bases agree with TRBD1. The CDR3 has 18 residues. Per the germline V gene, CDR1 is LGHNA and CDR2 is YSLEER. Trimming cost V 4 bases and J 3 bases; bases outside gene matches: 14. The CDR3 coding sequence is TGCGCCAGCAGCCCAAGAGAGGCGACAGGGGGATGGACAGATACGCAGTATTTT. It encodes CASSPREATGGWTDTQYF.

This clonotype was observed many times. The CDR3 reads CASSQLSGEQYF. The CDR3 nucleotides read TGTGCCAGCAGTCAGCTATCGGGAGAGCAGTACTTC. The V and J genes are TRBV28 and TRBJ2-7, with TRBD2 as a possible D gene (5 bases). The CDR3 loop spans 12 amino acids. Germline V gives CDR1 MDHEN, CDR2 SYDVKM. V was cut by 5 bases and J by 7 bases, with 12 bases left in between.

This clonotype came up a few times. V is TRBV18 and J is TRBJ2-1, with D perhaps TRBD2 (6 bases). The germline gives CDR1 KGHSH, CDR2 LQKENI. CDR3 length equals 15 residues. Trimming removed 6 bases from V and 9 bases from J, with 21 bases in between. CDR3 nucleotide sequence: TGTGCCAGCTCGATGACTAGGGCGAGAGACAGTGAGCAGTTCTTC. Translation gives CASSMTRARDSEQFF.

In the case of this clonotype: This could be a read error, since a much larger clone is one nucleotide away. The chain couples TRBV7-9 to TRBJ1-1, with D unresolved. The germline V and J ends were trimmed by 5 bases and 6 bases, with 16 bases remaining between them. The CDR3 is made up of 14 amino acids. The V gene's germline CDR1 is SEHNR and CDR2 FQNEAQ (reference sequence). CDR3 in amino acids: CASSPRWLDAEAFF. The CDR3 nucleotides read TGTGCCAGCAGCCCCCGTTGGTTGGATGCTGAAGCTTTCTTT.

In this sample, this clonotype turned up many times. The gene calls are TRBV11-1 and TRBJ2-7, with D possibly being TRBD1 (6 bases). Looked up from germline, CDR1 is SGHAT and CDR2 is FQDESV (reference sequence). The length of the CDR3 is 16 residues. V dropped 3 bases and J dropped 2 bases, with 17 bases sitting between them. The CDR3 sequence: CASSFSGHKGAYEQYF. The CDR3 DNA follows: TGTGCCAGCAGCTTCAGTGGGCATAAGGGGGCCTACGAGCAGTACTTC.